This T cell receptor (beta chain) was identified during a study of T cell responses to AZD1222 COVID-19 vaccine. Sequencing was performed with immunoSEQ multiplex PCR; in TCRdb, only in-frame clones are kept and a portion is missing. Among fewer than 150,000 clones, around nine tenths were seen once, and the ten largest hold roughly 1.1%. The CDR3 extends over 17 amino acids. Trimming removed 1 base from V and 1 base from J; junction bases left unmatched: 8. Germline V CDR1 and CDR2: KGHDR, SFDVKD. The chain combines TRBV24-1 with TRBJ1-1, with 7 bases that match TRBD1. The specimen was peripheral blood, collected on day 0 of AZD1222 vaccination. This sequence was found in an adult in good health. This chain's CDR3 is CATSDFGGGAENTEAFF. DNA for the CDR3: TGTGCCACCAGTGATTTTGGAGGGGGCGCGGAGAACACTGAAGCTTTCTTT.